The text below deals with one T cell receptor beta chain. Its matching antigen is unknown. It was with 60 Vbeta and 13 Jbeta primers that the PCR ran. Libraries were prepared by immunoSEQ multiplex PCR; TCRdb keeps only in-frame clonotypes and omits some of them. The data contain 100,000 or so clones, approximately 84% of them singletons. This sample was included in a study of cytomegalovirus exposure and HLA in healthy donors. Points from the study as a whole: Some V segments (TRBV6-2 and TRBV6-3 among them) were excluded as indistinguishable.

V gave up 0 bases and J gave up 5 bases, with 11 bases separating them. The CDR3 runs 14 residues. Germline values: CDR1 SGDLS, CDR2 YYNGEE. This TCR was recovered from a man between 18 and 35 years old in good health and CMV-seronegative. The chain recombines TRBV9 with TRBJ2-5, with unresolved D. The source material was PBMCs. The CDR3 sequence: CASSVDSGAETQYF. DNA for the CDR3: TGTGCCAGCAGCGTAGATAGTGGTGCGGAGACCCAGTACTTC.